This T cell receptor (beta chain) was profiled in a study of vaccination effects on CD4 cells after COVID-19. Germline CDR1 is SGDLS and CDR2 is YYNGEE. This CDR3 comprises 14 residues. Trimming stripped 1 base from V and 3 bases from J, with 11 bases between. Around day 10 of culture, CD4+ T cells were separated out. BNT162b2 vaccine or mRNA-1273 vaccine was given to participants in two doses. The data were produced by immunoSEQ multiplex PCR, yet TCRdb's version contains in-frame clones alone and is incomplete. The sample lists 30,000 to 35,000 clones, 74% occurring once. Of note for this clone: Its antigen is currently unknown.

This sample comprised CD4+ T cells from PBMCs cultured without peptide, obtained after COVID-19 vaccination. This chain joins TRBV9 and TRBJ2-7; weak D call: TRBD2 (5 bases). This TCR derives from a human donor who received a COVID-19 vaccine. CDR3 DNA sequence: TGTGCCAGCAGCGTATCGGGAAGAGGCTACGAGCAGTACTTC. It is translated as CASSVSGRGYEQYF. Full variable domain (remainder filled in from reference TRBV9 and TRBJ2-7): DSGVTQTPKHLITATGQRVTLRCSPRSGDLSVYWYQQSLDQGLQFLIQYYNGEERAKGNILERFSAQQFPDLHSELNLSSLELGDSALYFCASSVSGRGYEQYFGPGTRLTVT.